A selection of T cell receptor beta chains follows, all from one sample in a study of T cell responses to AZD1222 COVID-19 vaccine. Generated by immunoSEQ multiplex PCR, the TCRdb table keeps only in-frame clones and is missing some. The sample has around 140,000 clones, approximately 92% seen once; the top ten hold roughly 3%. This specimen consisted of peripheral blood, obtained 28 days after the second AZD1222 dose. These TCRs come from an adult who received the AZD1222 COVID-19 vaccine. Each CDR3 is given with its conserved first and last residue.

13 | TRBV5-1 | CASSSGRDTEAFF
16 | TRBV7-6 | CASSPPLIGSYNEQFF
14 | TRBV19 | CASSLLTVNQPQHF
19 | TRBV15 | CATSRAPDREPYSNQPQHF
15 | TRBV7-6 | CASSLGETGKTEAFF
15 | TRBV19 | CASSIAGQGTYEQYF
14 | TRBV28 | CASSGRRGDTEAFF
13 | TRBV7-2 | CASSQLAPQTQYF
14 | TRBV6-5 | CASSYAGFYNEQFF
11 | TRBV20-1 | CSALDQEEQYF
15 | TRBV29-1 | CSVVGLAGVLYEQYF
16 | TRBV7-8 | CASSLLAGGVTGELFF
15 | TRBV7-9 | CASSPGHAGTYEQYF
14 | TRBV20-1 | CSATDRSARGPQHF
14 | TRBV7-2 | CASSLPGQFYGYTF
15 | TRBV5-1 | CASSPGGGREGEQFF
12 | TRBV7-2 | CASSLMIREQYF